The following is a T cell receptor (beta chain) sequence with its context. What it recognizes is unknown. The CDR3 has 12 residues. The V gene's germline CDR1 is MDHEN and CDR2 SYDVKM. V lost 2 bases and J 7 bases, leaving 6 bases between the germline ends. Generated by immunoSEQ multiplex PCR, the TCRdb table keeps only in-frame clones and is missing some. The profile shows under 2.5 million clones, around 92% of them singletons. These data belong to a study of shared clonotypes between healthy human individuals. Study outcomes and limitations: The diversity represented, both genetic and in exposure history, was limited by few donors.

The chain is built from TRBV28 and TRBJ2-1, with D unclear. The sample taken for sequencing was naive CD4+ T cells from PBMCs. The sample's subset: CD45RA+ positively selected. The receptor comes from a man aged 18 to 29 in good health. Some clones in this sample may be carry-over from other donors' samples. For the CDR3, the DNA is TGTGCCAGCAGTTTAGTTAGGAATGAGCAGTTCTTC. Protein: CASSLVRNEQFF.